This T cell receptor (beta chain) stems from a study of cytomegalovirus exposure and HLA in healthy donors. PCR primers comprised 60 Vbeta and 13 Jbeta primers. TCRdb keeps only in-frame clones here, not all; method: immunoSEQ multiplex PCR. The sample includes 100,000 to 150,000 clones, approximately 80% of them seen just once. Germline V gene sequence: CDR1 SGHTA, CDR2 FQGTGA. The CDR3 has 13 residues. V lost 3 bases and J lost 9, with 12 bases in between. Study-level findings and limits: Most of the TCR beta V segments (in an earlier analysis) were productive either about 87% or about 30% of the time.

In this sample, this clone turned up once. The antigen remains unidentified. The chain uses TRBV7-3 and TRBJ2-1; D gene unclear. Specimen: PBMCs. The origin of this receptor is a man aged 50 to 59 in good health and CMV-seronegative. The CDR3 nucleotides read TGTGCCAGCAGCTTTGGGTCGACGGGTGAGCAGTTCTTC. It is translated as CASSFGSTGEQFF.